The clone carrying this TCR beta chain has at least ten counts. CDR3 length equals 12 residues. Trimming removed 3 bases from V and 3 bases from J, with 8 bases in between. The V gene's germline CDR1 is SQVTM and CDR2 ANQGSEA. This sample is drawn from a study of T cells in Graves' hyperthyroidism and ophthalmopathy. Amplified TCR beta CDR3 regions came from RNA transcripts. HTBI primers were the set used in a first-round RT-PCR of the TCR CDR3. TCRdb independently ran MiXCR on the multiplex PCR reads; one entry per CDR3 protein. Of 400,000 to 550,000 distinct CDR3 sequences in the sample, around a quarter were seen once.

The rearrangement joins TRBV29-1 to TRBJ1-1; D is undetermined. This sequence was found in a woman aged 25 to 45 with Graves' ophthalmopathy. Sequenced: blood. The CDR3 loop is CSVEVLDTEAFF. Here the CDR3 DNA reads TGCAGCGTTGAGGTCCTAGACACTGAAGCTTTCTTT. Together with reference TRBV29-1 and TRBJ1-1, the CDR3 gives the full variable domain: SAVISQKPSRDICQRGTSLTIQCQVDSQVTMMFWYRQQPGQSLTLIATANQGSEATYESGFVIDKFPISRPNLTFSTLTVSNMSPEDSSIYLCSVEVLDTEAFFGQGTRLTVV.